Below, 32 T cell receptor beta chains from the same sample are listed, as sequenced in a study of T cell responses to AZD1222 COVID-19 vaccine. Clones were read by immunoSEQ multiplex PCR, and TCRdb kept only the in-frame ones, dropping some. This sample carries 150,000 to 200,000 clones, around nine tenths of them seen once, and the ten largest clones take less than 4.5%. Sample: peripheral blood, taken 28 days after the second dose of the MenACWY control vaccine. These receptors came from an adult who received the MenACWY meningococcal vaccine as a control.

The table lists this clone with a count of one. This sequence joins TRBV7-9 and TRBJ1-5, with D tentatively TRBD1 (6 bases). The V end lost 5 bases, the J end lost 4 bases, and 12 bases lay between the germline ends. The CDR3 loop spans 14 amino acids. Per germline, CDR1 SEHNR and CDR2 FQNEAQ (reference sequence). CDR3 bases: TGTGCCAGCAGCCGGACAGATCGTAATCAGCCCCAGCATTTT. It encodes CASSRTDRNQPQHF.

The chain combines TRBV5-1 with TRBJ2-1; no firm D call. Germline CDR1 reads SGHRS; CDR2 reads YFSETQ. V lost 0 bases and J 6 bases, leaving 10 bases between the germline ends. The length of the CDR3 is 14 residues. This CDR3 reads CASSLEYWGNEQFF. CDR3 sequence (DNA): TGCGCCAGCAGCTTGGAGTATTGGGGCAATGAGCAGTTCTTC.

CDR3 bases: TGTGCCAGCAGTCCGCTTCCGGCGGGAGGGGGTCGTACAGATACGCAGTATTTT. Translating it yields CASSPLPAGGGRTDTQYF. This chain joins TRBV6-2 or TRBV6-3 and TRBJ2-3; 9 bases map to TRBD2. Germline-derived CDR1 and CDR2 are MNHEY and SVGEGT. The V gene end was trimmed by 5 bases and the J gene end by 3 bases; junction bases not matched to a gene: 15. This CDR3 region has 18 residues.

The chain joins TRBV5-1 to TRBJ1-3; D remains unclear. The CDR3 covers 15 residues. Germline V lookup: CDR1 SGHRS, CDR2 YFSETQ. Trimming cost V 0 bases and J 0 bases, with 7 bases left between them. The CDR3 coding sequence is TGCGCCAGCAGCTTGGAGGGATACTCTGGAAACACCATATATTTT. Its translation: CASSLEGYSGNTIYF.

This rearrangement joins TRBV27 to TRBJ1-1; TRBD1 matches at 9 bases. This CDR3 region has 21 residues. The trim removed 3 bases at V and 0 bases at J, leaving 20 bases unmatched. Germline CDR1 reads MNHEY; CDR2 reads SMNVEV (reference sequence). Here the CDR3 reads CASSFIPLTRTGERVNTEAFF. CDR3 DNA: TGTGCCAGCAGTTTTATCCCACTAACACGGACAGGGGAGAGGGTGAACACTGAAGCTTTCTTT.

This clone appeared once. The chain combines TRBV3-1 (or the pseudogene TRBV3-2) with TRBJ1-1; D possibly corresponds to TRBD1 (6 bases). Germline V gene lookup returns CDR1 LGHDT and CDR2 YNNKEL (reference sequence). This CDR3 has 15 residues. V dropped 4 bases and J dropped 6 bases, with 18 bases sitting between them. The CDR3 sequence: CASSPRAGGEAEAFF. The DNA of the CDR3 is TGTGCCAGCAGCCCTAGAGCGGGGGGCGAGGCTGAAGCTTTCTTT.

This clone has only one observation. Relative to the germline gene, one junction end is altered; a read error may explain this. The chain joins TRBV6-1 to TRBJ1-1; D is undetermined. CDR1 and CDR2 from the germline V gene are MNHNS and SASEGT. The CDR3 contains 14 residues. The CDR3 here is CASSEGKFGTEAFF. In nucleotides, the CDR3 is TGTGCCAGCAGCGAAGGGAAATTCGGGACTGAAGCTTTCTTT.

The chain is built from TRBV18 and TRBJ1-1, with 8 nucleotides matching TRBD1. Germline CDR1 KGHSH, CDR2 LQKENI. CDR3 length: 18 amino acids. The V segment lost 6 bases and the J segment 4 bases; nucleotides outside the gene matches: 19. CDR3: CASSYLRTGSERSTEAFF. Written as DNA, the CDR3 is TGTGCCAGCTCCTATCTTAGGACAGGGTCAGAGCGGAGCACTGAAGCTTTCTTT.

The V call is TRBV7-9, the J call TRBJ1-2; 7 bases fit TRBD1. CDR3 size: 16 residues. Germline trimming cut 5 bases from V and 3 bases from J; bases unmatched to any gene: 12. Germline values: CDR1 SEHNR, CDR2 FQNEAQ (reference sequence). CDR3 sequence reads: CASSVGGQATYYGYTF. CDR3 bases: TGTGCCAGCAGCGTAGGCGGACAGGCGACTTACTATGGCTACACCTTC.

CDR3: CASSLSPRDGYRGYTF. In DNA form, the CDR3 reads TGTGCCAGCAGCCTATCGCCTCGGGACGGCTATCGTGGCTACACCTTC. V usage is TRBV28 and J usage is TRBJ1-2; D is perhaps TRBD1 (5 bases). Germline CDR1 reads MDHEN; CDR2 reads SYDVKM. V was shortened by 6 bases and J by 7 bases, with 24 bases between the two germline ends. This CDR3 is built from 16 residues.

The J gene is TRBJ1-4, the V gene TRBV7-2; D gene unclear. The V gene's germline CDR1 is SGHTA and CDR2 FQGNSA. V gave up 3 bases and J gave up 7 bases, with 6 bases separating them. This CDR3 spans 12 amino acids. In DNA, the CDR3 is TGTGCCAGCAGCTTTACTGGTGAAAAACTGTTTTTT. It codes for CASSFTGEKLFF.

The CDR3 sequence is CASSRQTNTEAFF. The DNA of the CDR3 is TGTGCCAGCAGCCGACAGACGAACACTGAAGCTTTCTTT. The chain links TRBV6-4 to TRBJ1-1; tentatively, D is TRBD1 (5 bases). CDR1 and CDR2 from the germline V gene are MRHNA and SNTAGT. Trimming took off 6 bases at V and 1 base at J, with 9 bases between the two ends. This CDR3 comprises 13 residues.

The V call is TRBV6-2 or TRBV6-3, the J call TRBJ1-2; D is perhaps TRBD1 (6 bases). V was shortened by 4 bases and J by 4 bases, with 16 bases between the two germline ends. This CDR3 spans 15 amino acids. From germline, CDR1 is MNHEY and CDR2 SVGEGT. As DNA, the CDR3 is TGTGCCAGCAGTTTCAACAGGGAGAGCTTCTATGGCTACACCTTC. It yields the protein CASSFNRESFYGYTF.

This sequence joins TRBV4-2 and TRBJ2-1, with 9 bases lining up with TRBD2. CDR1 is LGHNA, CDR2 YNFKEQ, per germline. V lost 0 bases and J lost 0; bases outside the gene matches: 12. CDR3 length: 20 residues. The CDR3 spells CASSQDTNAGGISSYNEQFF. The CDR3 DNA sequence: TGTGCCAGCAGCCAAGATACGAACGCGGGAGGGATCTCCTCCTACAATGAGCAGTTCTTC.

The chain joins TRBV6-4 to TRBJ2-1; 7 nucleotides agree with TRBD2. This CDR3 is built from 14 residues. Germline V gives CDR1 MRHNA, CDR2 SNTAGT. V was clipped by 8 bases and J by 1 base; unmatched bases: 5. In DNA, the CDR3 is TGTGCCAGCCCCACTAGCGATTCCTACAATGAGCAGTTCTTC. As protein: CASPTSDSYNEQFF.

This clone was recorded a few times. The gene calls are TRBV7-9 and TRBJ2-3, with no clear D. Trimming shortened V by 0 bases and J by 6 bases, and 16 bases separated the two germline ends. The germline V gene has CDR1 SEHNR and CDR2 FQNEAQ (reference sequence). This CDR3 is built from 16 residues. The CDR3 loop reads CASSLAKGALADTQYF. In DNA, the CDR3 is TGTGCCAGCAGCTTAGCTAAAGGAGCGTTAGCCGATACGCAGTATTTT.

The chain recombines TRBV19 with TRBJ1-5; D is undetermined. The germline gives CDR1 LNHDA, CDR2 SQIVND (reference sequence). V lost 5 bases, J lost 7 bases, and 15 bases lay in between. This CDR3 has 14 amino acids. As DNA, the CDR3 is TGTGCCAGTAGTGGTGCAGCCGAAGGACAGCCCCAGCATTTT. Its translation: CASSGAAEGQPQHF.

The rearrangement uses TRBV7-6 and TRBJ1-3, with TRBD1 identical over 7 bases. Germline V CDR1 and CDR2: SGHVS, FNYEAQ. V shed 3 bases, J shed 4 bases, and the junction held 3 bases outside the gene matches. This CDR3 comprises 14 residues. CDR3 sequence (DNA): TGTGCCAGCAGCTTTGGGACAGACGGAAACACCATATATTTT. This encodes CASSFGTDGNTIYF.

This clone was observed a handful of times. The rearrangement joins TRBV10-3 to TRBJ2-5, with 11 bases lining up with TRBD2. The CDR3 spans 15 residues. The V gene's germline CDR1 is ENHRY and CDR2 SYGVKD. J gave up 2 bases and V 5 bases, and 4 bases lay outside the gene matches. The CDR3 DNA follows: TGTGCCATCAGTTCCGGGACTAGCGGACAAGAGACCCAGTACTTC. Protein sequence: CAISSGTSGQETQYF.

This clone came up once. This chain joins TRBV6-5 and TRBJ2-3; D might be TRBD2 (5 bases). The CDR3 runs 15 residues. V shed 7 bases and J shed 1 base, with 15 bases lying between them. CDR1 MNHEY and CDR2 SVGAGI come from the germline V gene. CDR3 sequence reads: CASILRDPGTDTQYF. The CDR3, as DNA: TGTGCCAGCATCCTCCGGGATCCGGGCACAGATACGCAGTATTTT.

The chain recombines TRBV11-2 with TRBJ1-1; 8 bases fit TRBD1. CDR3 length equals 15 residues. Trimming at V came to 2 bases and at J to 5 bases, leaving 7 bases not matched to a gene. The V gene's germline CDR1 is SGHAT and CDR2 FQNNGV. This CDR3 reads CASSLSQGARTEAFF. CDR3 in DNA: TGTGCCAGCAGCTTATCTCAGGGGGCGCGAACTGAAGCTTTCTTT.

The chain has TRBV5-1 and TRBJ2-7; 9 bases line up with TRBD1. This CDR3 comprises 13 residues. Losses at the gene ends were 4 bases for V and 6 bases for J; bases not matched to a gene: 5. Germline loops: CDR1 SGHRS, CDR2 YFSETQ. The chain's CDR3 is CASSPGTGLEQYF. The CDR3 DNA reads TGCGCCAGCAGCCCCGGGACAGGGCTCGAGCAGTACTTC.

The chain links TRBV30 to TRBJ1-2; no clear D gene. Germline V gene lookup returns CDR1 GTSNPN and CDR2 SVGIG (reference sequence). The CDR3 has 10 residues. Between the trimmed V and J ends, which lost 6 bases and 8 bases, there was a span of 10 bases. DNA for the CDR3: TGTGCCTGCAACATCGTAGGCTACACCTTC. Its protein product is CACNIVGYTF.

The chain joins TRBV19 to TRBJ2-1; the match to TRBD2 covers 9 bases. The germline V gene encodes CDR1 LNHDA and CDR2 SQIVND (reference sequence). The CDR3 contains 16 residues. The trim removed 2 bases at V and 5 bases at J, leaving 7 bases unmatched. CDR3 amino acids: CASSIRSGRRHNEQFF. The DNA of the CDR3 is TGTGCCAGTAGTATAAGGAGCGGGAGGCGACACAATGAGCAGTTCTTC.

The V and J genes are TRBV3-1 (or the pseudogene TRBV3-2) and TRBJ1-3; D gene unclear. V was trimmed by 6 bases and J by 0 bases, leaving 12 bases between them. Per the germline V gene, CDR1 is LGHDT and CDR2 is YNNKEL (reference sequence). This CDR3 region has 15 residues. Written as DNA, the CDR3 is TGTGCCAGCAGTAGGACGGAGCCCTCTGGAAACACCATATATTTT. It is translated as CASSRTEPSGNTIYF.

The rearrangement links TRBV7-9 to TRBJ2-7; D ambiguous. The CDR3 is 13 residues long. Germline values: CDR1 SEHNR, CDR2 FQNEAQ (reference sequence). V lost 1 base and J 7 bases, leaving 11 bases between the germline ends. The CDR3 DNA reads as TGTGCCAGCAGCTTAGAGTACGCGAGGGAGCAGTACTTC. Protein sequence: CASSLEYAREQYF.

This clone was observed a single time. The chain joins TRBV28 to TRBJ2-7, with D perhaps matching TRBD2 (5 bases). Between the trimmed V and J ends, which lost 3 bases and 0 bases, there was a span of 15 bases. Germline lookup yields CDR1 MDHEN and CDR2 SYDVKM. CDR3 size: 16 residues. The CDR3 DNA sequence: TGTGCCAGCAGTTTGCGACGGACGGGGAGCTCCTACGAGCAGTACTTC. This codes for CASSLRRTGSSYEQYF.

The chain is built from TRBV6-5 and TRBJ2-1, with 12 bases identical to TRBD2. From germline, CDR1 is MNHEY and CDR2 SVGAGI. After removal of 2 bases from V and 5 bases from J, the junction contained 4 bases not matched to a gene. The length of the CDR3 is 16 residues. Written as DNA, the CDR3 is TGTGCCAGCAGTTACCGGACTAGCGGGACCCACAATGAGCAGTTCTTC. This gives the protein CASSYRTSGTHNEQFF.

The chain joins TRBV7-3 to TRBJ2-1, with unresolved D. The V gene lost 1 base and the J gene lost 3 bases, with 10 bases spanning the gap. Per the germline V gene, CDR1 is SGHTA and CDR2 is FQGTGA. The CDR3 runs to 15 residues. CDR3 protein: CASSLNSGDYNEQFF. In DNA, the CDR3 is TGTGCCAGCAGCTTAAACTCCGGCGACTACAATGAGCAGTTCTTC.

This clone has only a few counts. V is TRBV28 and J is TRBJ1-2, with 9 bases that match TRBD1. V gave up 4 bases and J gave up 4 bases; unmatched junction bases: 13. Germline assignment: CDR1 MDHEN and CDR2 SYDVKM. CDR3 size: 17 residues. The CDR3 DNA follows: TGTGCCAGCAGTTATGGGACAGGGTTTATACTTGGCTATGGCTACACCTTC. As protein: CASSYGTGFILGYGYTF.

The chain has TRBV20-1 and TRBJ2-7; D gene ambiguous. Germline V gene data show CDR1 as DFQATT and CDR2 as SNEGSKA (reference sequence). V shed 3 bases and J shed 1 base, with 7 bases lying between them. The CDR3 has 12 residues. CDR3 amino acids: CSASPRSYEQYF. CDR3 bases: TGCAGTGCTAGTCCCCGGTCCTACGAGCAGTACTTC.

V and J are TRBV5-1 and TRBJ1-1; 7 bases fit TRBD1. With 0 bases clipped from V and 3 bases from J, the junction kept 5 bases outside the gene matches. CDR1 SGHRS and CDR2 YFSETQ come from the germline V gene. CDR3 length equals 15 residues. The CDR3: CASSLGQGGYTEAFF. Here the CDR3 DNA reads TGCGCCAGCAGCTTGGGGCAGGGGGGTTACACTGAAGCTTTCTTT.